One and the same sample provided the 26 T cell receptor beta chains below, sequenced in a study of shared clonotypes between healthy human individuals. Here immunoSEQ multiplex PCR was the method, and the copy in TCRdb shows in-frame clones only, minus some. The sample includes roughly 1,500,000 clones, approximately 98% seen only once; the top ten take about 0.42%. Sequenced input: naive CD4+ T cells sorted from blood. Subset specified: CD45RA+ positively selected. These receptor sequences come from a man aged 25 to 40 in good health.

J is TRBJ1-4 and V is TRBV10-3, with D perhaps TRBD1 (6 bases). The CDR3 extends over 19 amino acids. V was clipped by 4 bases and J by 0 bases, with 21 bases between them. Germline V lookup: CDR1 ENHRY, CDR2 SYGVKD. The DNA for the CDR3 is TGTGCCATCAGTGGGGCTCGAGCGGACAGACCTACAACTAATGAAAAACTGTTTTTT. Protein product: CAISGARADRPTTNEKLFF.

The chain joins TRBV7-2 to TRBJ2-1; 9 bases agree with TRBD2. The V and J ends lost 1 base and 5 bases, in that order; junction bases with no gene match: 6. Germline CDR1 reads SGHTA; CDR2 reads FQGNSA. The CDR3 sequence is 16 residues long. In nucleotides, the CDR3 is TGTGCCAGCAGCTTAGAGCCAGCGGGAGGCAACAATGAGCAGTTCTTC. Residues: CASSLEPAGGNNEQFF. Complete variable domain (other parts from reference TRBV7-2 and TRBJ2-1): GAGVSQSPSNKVTEKGKDVELRCDPISGHTALYWYRQSLGQGLEFLIYFQGNSAPDKSGLPSDRFSAERTGGSVSTLTIQRTQQEDSAVYLCASSLEPAGGNNEQFFGPGTRLTVL.

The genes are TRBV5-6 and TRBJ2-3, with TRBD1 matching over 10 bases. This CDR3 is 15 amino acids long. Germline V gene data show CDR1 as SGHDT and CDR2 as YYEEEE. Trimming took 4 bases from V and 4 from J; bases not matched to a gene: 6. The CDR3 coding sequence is TGTGCCAGCAGCCCCGGGACAGGGGCGGCAGATACGCAGTATTTT. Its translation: CASSPGTGAADTQYF.

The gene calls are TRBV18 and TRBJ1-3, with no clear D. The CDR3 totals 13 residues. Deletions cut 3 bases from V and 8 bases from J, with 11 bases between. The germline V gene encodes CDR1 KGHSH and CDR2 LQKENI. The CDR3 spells CASSPAPPDTIYF. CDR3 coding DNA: TGTGCCAGCTCACCGGCCCCGCCCGACACCATATATTTT.

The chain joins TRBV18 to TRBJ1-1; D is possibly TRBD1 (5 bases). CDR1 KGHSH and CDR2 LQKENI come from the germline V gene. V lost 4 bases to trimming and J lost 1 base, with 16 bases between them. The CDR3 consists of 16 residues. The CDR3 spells CASSRGRGGTNTEAFF. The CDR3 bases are TGTGCCAGCTCACGTGGGCGGGGTGGGACGAACACTGAAGCTTTCTTT.

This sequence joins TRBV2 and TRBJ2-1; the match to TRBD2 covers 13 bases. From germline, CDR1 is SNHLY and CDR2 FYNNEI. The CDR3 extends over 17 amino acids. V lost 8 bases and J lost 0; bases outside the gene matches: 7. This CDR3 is CASPGLAGESSYNEQFF. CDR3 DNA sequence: TGTGCCAGCCCAGGACTAGCGGGAGAGAGCTCCTACAATGAGCAGTTCTTC.

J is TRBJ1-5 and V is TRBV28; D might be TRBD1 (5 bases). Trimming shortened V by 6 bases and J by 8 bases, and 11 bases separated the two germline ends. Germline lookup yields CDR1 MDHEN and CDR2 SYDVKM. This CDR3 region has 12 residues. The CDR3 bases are TGTGCCAGCAGACCCCCGACAGAGCCCCAGCATTTT. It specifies CASRPPTEPQHF.

The CDR3 reads CASSLGPRGRNTGELFF. The CDR3 DNA reads as TGTGCCAGCAGCTTAGGGCCTAGGGGGAGGAACACCGGGGAGCTGTTTTTT. This sequence joins TRBV11-3 and TRBJ2-2; D possibly corresponds to TRBD1 (6 bases). CDR3 length equals 17 residues. The germline gives CDR1 SGHNT, CDR2 YENEEA. V lost 1 base to trimming and J lost 1 base, with 13 bases between them.

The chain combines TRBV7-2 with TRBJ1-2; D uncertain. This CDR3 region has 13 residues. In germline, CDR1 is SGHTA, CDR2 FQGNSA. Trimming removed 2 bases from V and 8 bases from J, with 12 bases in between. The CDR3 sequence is CASSLLSEGGYTF. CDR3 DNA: TGTGCCAGCAGCTTACTATCCGAGGGAGGCTACACCTTC.

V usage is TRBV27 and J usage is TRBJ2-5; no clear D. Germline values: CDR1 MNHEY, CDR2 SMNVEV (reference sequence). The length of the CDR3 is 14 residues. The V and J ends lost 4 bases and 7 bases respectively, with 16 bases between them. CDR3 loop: CASSSPTQARTQYF. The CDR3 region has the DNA TGTGCCAGCAGTTCCCCAACCCAAGCGCGGACCCAGTACTTC.

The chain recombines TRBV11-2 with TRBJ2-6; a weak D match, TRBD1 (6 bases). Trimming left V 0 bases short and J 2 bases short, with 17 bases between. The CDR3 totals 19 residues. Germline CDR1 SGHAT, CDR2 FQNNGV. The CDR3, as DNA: TGTGCCAGCAGCTTAGATCTGGGTTGGCAGGGGACTGGGGCCAACGTCCTGACTTTC. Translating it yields CASSLDLGWQGTGANVLTF.

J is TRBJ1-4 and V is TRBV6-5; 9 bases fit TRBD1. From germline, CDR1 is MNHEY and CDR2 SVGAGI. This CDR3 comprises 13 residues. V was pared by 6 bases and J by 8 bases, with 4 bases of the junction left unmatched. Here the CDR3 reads CASRQGAREKLFF. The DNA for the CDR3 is TGTGCCAGCAGACAGGGGGCACGGGAAAAACTGTTTTTT.

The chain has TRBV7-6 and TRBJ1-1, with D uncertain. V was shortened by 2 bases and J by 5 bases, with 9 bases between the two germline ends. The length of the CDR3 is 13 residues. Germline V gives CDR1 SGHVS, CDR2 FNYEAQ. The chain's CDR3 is CASSLRLGTEAFF. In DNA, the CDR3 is TGTGCCAGCAGCTTAAGACTGGGAACTGAAGCTTTCTTT.

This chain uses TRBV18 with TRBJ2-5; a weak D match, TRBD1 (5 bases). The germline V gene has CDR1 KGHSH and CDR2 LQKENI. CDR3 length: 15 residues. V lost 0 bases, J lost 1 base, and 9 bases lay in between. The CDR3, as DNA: TGTGCCAGCTCACCACCGTCGCAGGGCCAAGAGACCCAGTACTTC. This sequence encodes CASSPPSQGQETQYF.

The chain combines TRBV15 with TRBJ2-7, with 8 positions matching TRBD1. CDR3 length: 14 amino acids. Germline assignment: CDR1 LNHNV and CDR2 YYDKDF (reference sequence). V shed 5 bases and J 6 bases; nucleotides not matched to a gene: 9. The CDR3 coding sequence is TGTGCCACCAGCCCAGGGGGCGCAGGCTCCGAGCAGTACTTC. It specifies CATSPGGAGSEQYF.

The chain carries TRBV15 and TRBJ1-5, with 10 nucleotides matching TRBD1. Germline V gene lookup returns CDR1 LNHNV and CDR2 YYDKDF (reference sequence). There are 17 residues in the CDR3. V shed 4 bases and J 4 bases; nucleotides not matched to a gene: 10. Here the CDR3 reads CATSTREGQGPNQPQHF. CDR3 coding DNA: TGTGCCACCAGCACCCGGGAGGGACAGGGGCCGAATCAGCCCCAGCATTTT.

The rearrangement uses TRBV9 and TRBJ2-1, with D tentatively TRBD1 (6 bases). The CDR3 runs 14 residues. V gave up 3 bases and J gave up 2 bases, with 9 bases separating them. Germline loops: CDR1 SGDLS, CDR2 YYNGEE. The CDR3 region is CASSGGRAYNEQFF. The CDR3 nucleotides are TGTGCCAGCAGCGGGGGGCGCGCCTACAATGAGCAGTTCTTC.

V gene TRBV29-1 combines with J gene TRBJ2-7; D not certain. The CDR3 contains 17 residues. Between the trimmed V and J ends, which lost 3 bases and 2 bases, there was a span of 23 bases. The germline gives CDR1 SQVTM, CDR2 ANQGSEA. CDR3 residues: CSVETYRPTSQTYEQYF. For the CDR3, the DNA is TGCAGCGTTGAGACATATAGACCTACGAGCCAGACCTACGAGCAGTACTTC.

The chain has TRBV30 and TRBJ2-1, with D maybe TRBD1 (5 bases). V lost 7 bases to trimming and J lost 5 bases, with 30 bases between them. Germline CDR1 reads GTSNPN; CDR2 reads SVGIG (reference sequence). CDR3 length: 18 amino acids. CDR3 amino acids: CAFRVYSLSRVSDNEQFF. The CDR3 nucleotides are TGTGCCTTCCGAGTGTACTCTTTGTCCAGGGTGTCGGACAATGAGCAGTTCTTC.

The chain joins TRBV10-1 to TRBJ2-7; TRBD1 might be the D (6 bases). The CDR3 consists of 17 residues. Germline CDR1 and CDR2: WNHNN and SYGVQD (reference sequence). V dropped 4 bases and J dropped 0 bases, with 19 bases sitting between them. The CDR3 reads CASSGPDTGRSSYEQYF. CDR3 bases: TGCGCCAGCAGTGGGCCGGATACAGGGCGTAGCTCCTACGAGCAGTACTTC.

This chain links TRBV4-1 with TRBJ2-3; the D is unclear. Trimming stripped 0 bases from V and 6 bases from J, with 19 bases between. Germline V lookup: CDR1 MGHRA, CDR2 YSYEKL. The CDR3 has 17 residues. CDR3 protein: CASSQDLGFPSGDTQYF. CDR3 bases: TGCGCCAGCAGCCAAGATCTGGGGTTTCCTTCTGGGGATACGCAGTATTTT.

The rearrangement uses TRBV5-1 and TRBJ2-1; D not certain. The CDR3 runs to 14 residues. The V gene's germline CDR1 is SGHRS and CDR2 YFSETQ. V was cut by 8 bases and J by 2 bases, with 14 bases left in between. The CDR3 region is CASAPEPPYNEQFF. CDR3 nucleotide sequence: TGCGCCAGTGCCCCAGAGCCACCCTACAATGAGCAGTTCTTC.

DNA of the CDR3: TGTGCCAGCAGTGAAGCATGGGACAGGACAAGCGCAGATACGCAGTATTTT. Its translation: CASSEAWDRTSADTQYF. V and J are TRBV2 and TRBJ2-3, with TRBD1 matching 8 bases. The CDR3 runs to 17 residues. From germline, CDR1 is SNHLY and CDR2 FYNNEI. V lost 0 bases, J lost 4 bases, and 9 bases stayed unmatched.

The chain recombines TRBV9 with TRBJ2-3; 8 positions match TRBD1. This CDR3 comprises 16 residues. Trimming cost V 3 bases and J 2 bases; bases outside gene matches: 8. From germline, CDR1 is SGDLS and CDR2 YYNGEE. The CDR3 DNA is TGTGCCAGCAGCGCATCGGACAGGGCAGACACAGATACGCAGTATTTT. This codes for CASSASDRADTDTQYF.

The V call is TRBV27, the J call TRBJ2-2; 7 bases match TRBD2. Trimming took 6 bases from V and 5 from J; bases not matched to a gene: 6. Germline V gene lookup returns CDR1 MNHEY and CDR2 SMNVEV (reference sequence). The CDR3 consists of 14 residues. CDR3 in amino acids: CASRRLALTGELFF. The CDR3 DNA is TGTGCCAGCAGACGACTAGCTCTTACCGGGGAGCTGTTTTTT.

The CDR3 spells CSVGGVAGGREQYF. CDR3 sequence (DNA): TGCAGCGTTGGTGGGGTAGCGGGAGGACGCGAGCAGTACTTC. The rearrangement joins TRBV29-1 to TRBJ2-7; 10 positions agree with TRBD2. Trimming removed 4 bases from V and 6 bases from J; junction bases left unmatched: 9. CDR1 is SQVTM, CDR2 ANQGSEA, per germline. The CDR3 is made up of 14 amino acids.